The 30 T cell receptor beta chains below come from one sample, sequenced in a study of shared clonotypes between healthy human individuals. TCRdb's table, derived via immunoSEQ multiplex PCR, lists solely in-frame clones and lacks some. Counted here are more than 2 million clones, 85% to 95% occurring once; the ten biggest clones make up more than 0.1%. Sequencing was done on a sample of naive CD4+ T cells sorted from blood. The subset was: CD45RA+ positively selected. Source of these receptors: a man aged 18 to 35 in good health.

This clone was observed a single time. CDR3 protein: CATTPQGLETQYF. The CDR3 coding sequence is TGTGCCACCACCCCCCAGGGTTTGGAGACCCAGTACTTC. J is TRBJ2-5 and V is TRBV25-1; D perhaps matches TRBD1 (5 bases). CDR1 is MGHDK and CDR2 is SYGVNS in the germline V gene. The CDR3 spans 13 residues. Trimming took 10 bases from V and 5 from J, leaving 17 bases between them.

This rearrangement joins TRBV5-1 to TRBJ2-7; TRBD1 matches 10 bases. Germline V gene sequence: CDR1 SGHRS, CDR2 YFSETQ. The CDR3 has 13 amino acids. The ends lost 8 bases at V and 6 bases at J; junction bases unmatched: 8. The CDR3 sequence: CASRTGGYGEQYF. CDR3 DNA: TGCGCCAGTCGGACAGGGGGTTACGGCGAGCAGTACTTC.

CDR3 DNA sequence: TGTGCCAGCAGCCTTCGGACAGGGGGCTATGAGACCCAGTACTTC. This translates into CASSLRTGGYETQYF. The chain uses TRBV2 and TRBJ2-5; TRBD1 matches at 11 bases. V lost 6 bases to trimming and J lost 5 bases; unmatched junction nucleotides: 8. The V gene's germline CDR1 is SNHLY and CDR2 FYNNEI. There are 15 residues in the CDR3.

The rearrangement links TRBV6-6 to TRBJ1-1; D may be TRBD1 (6 bases). The germline V and J ends were trimmed by 5 bases and 6 bases, with 16 bases remaining between them. The CDR3 loop spans 14 amino acids. Germline CDR1 reads MNHNY; CDR2 reads SVGAGI (reference sequence). This CDR3 is CASSPGQFRSEAFF. CDR3 coding DNA: TGTGCCAGCAGTCCAGGACAGTTTCGATCTGAAGCTTTCTTT.

This sequence joins TRBV4-1 and TRBJ2-2, with 10 nucleotides matching TRBD2. Germline CDR1 reads MGHRA; CDR2 reads YSYEKL. The CDR3 is 17 amino acids. After removal of 3 bases from V and 1 base from J, the junction contained 5 bases not matched to a gene. CDR3 in amino acids: CASSQSTSGENTGELFF. The CDR3 DNA is TGCGCCAGCAGCCAGAGTACTAGCGGGGAGAACACCGGGGAGCTGTTTTTT.

CDR3 in amino acids: CASSLDREKYEQYF. CDR3 nucleotide sequence: TGCGCCAGCAGCTTGGACAGGGAGAAGTACGAGCAGTACTTC. This chain joins TRBV5-1 and TRBJ2-7, with D possibly matching TRBD1 (6 bases). CDR1 and CDR2 from the germline V gene are SGHRS and YFSETQ. The CDR3 is made up of 14 amino acids. Trimming stripped 0 bases from V and 4 bases from J, with 11 bases between.

The rearrangement uses TRBV2 and TRBJ2-1; perhaps TRBD2 as D (5 bases). Germline lookup yields CDR1 SNHLY and CDR2 FYNNEI. V lost 7 bases, J lost 6 bases, and 19 bases lay in between. CDR3 size: 15 residues. The CDR3 sequence is CASTRRGYPVNEQFF. The DNA of the CDR3 is TGTGCCAGCACCAGAAGAGGGTATCCGGTCAATGAGCAGTTCTTC.

V is TRBV28 and J is TRBJ2-7, with a tentative D call TRBD2 (5 bases). There are 12 residues in the CDR3. Germline CDR1 MDHEN, CDR2 SYDVKM. V lost 5 bases to trimming and J lost 5 bases, with 10 bases between them. The CDR3 DNA reads as TGTGCCAGCAGTCCCCAACTAGACGAGCAGTACTTC. Translated, it gives CASSPQLDEQYF.

Comment on this clone: A read error is possible here, since a much larger clone lies one base away. The rearrangement uses TRBV4-3 and TRBJ1-1, with 7 bases matching TRBD1. CDR3 length: 15 residues. CDR1 is LGHNA, CDR2 YSLEER, per germline. The CDR3 coding sequence is TGCGCCAGCAGCCATGACAGGGTCATGGGTACTGAAGTTTTCTTT. Protein: CASSHDRVMGTEVFF.

The chain has TRBV7-8 and TRBJ1-5; 7 nucleotides match TRBD1. Trimming at V came to 3 bases and at J to 6 bases, leaving 5 bases not matched to a gene. The CDR3 totals 14 residues. Germline CDR1 is SGHVS and CDR2 is FQNEAQ. Here the CDR3 DNA reads TGTGCCAGCAGCTTGGGGACAGATCCTCAGCCCCAGCATTTT. Amino acid sequence: CASSLGTDPQPQHF.

V and J are TRBV15 and TRBJ2-2, with 11 bases aligning to TRBD2. V lost 3 bases to trimming and J lost 2 bases; unmatched junction nucleotides: 5. In germline, CDR1 is LNHNV, CDR2 YYDKDF (reference sequence). The CDR3 spans 17 residues. As DNA, the CDR3 is TGTGCCACCAGCAGGACTAGCGGGGCAACTAACACCGGGGAGCTGTTTTTT. Its translation: CATSRTSGATNTGELFF.

The V and J genes are TRBV19 and TRBJ2-7; the match to TRBD2 covers 10 bases. Germline CDR1 and CDR2: LNHDA and SQIVND (reference sequence). The junction had 2 bases not matched to a gene; V was cut back by 5 bases and J by 4 bases. The CDR3 contains 13 residues. CDR3 protein: CASSSLAGYEQYF. DNA for the CDR3: TGTGCCAGTAGTTCACTAGCGGGATACGAGCAGTACTTC.

Concerning this clone: Distinct nucleotide sequences in the sample also encode this CDR3. The rearrangement joins TRBV7-9 to TRBJ2-3, with 9 bases aligning to TRBD1. The CDR3 is 14 amino acids. The germline V gene has CDR1 SEHNR and CDR2 FQNEAQ (reference sequence). V gave up 6 bases and J gave up 3 bases; unmatched junction bases: 4. CDR3 sequence (DNA): TGTGCCAGCAGTCCGGGACAGGGAACAGATACGCAGTATTTT. It is translated as CASSPGQGTDTQYF.

Comments on this clone: The junction departs from germline at one end; a sequencing error may be responsible. This chain links TRBV7-7 with TRBJ2-1, with TRBD2 matching over 13 bases. The length of the CDR3 is 20 residues. Germline V gives CDR1 SSHAT, CDR2 FNYEAQ (reference sequence). The CDR3 DNA sequence: TGTGCTAGCAGCTCCAGGACAGGTTGGACTAGCGGGGGCCGCTACAATGAGCAGTTCTTC. It specifies CASSSRTGWTSGGRYNEQFF.

Points on this clone: Other DNA sequences within the sample encode an identical CDR3. This chain connects TRBV7-9 to TRBJ1-2, with a tentative D call TRBD1 (6 bases). CDR1 is SEHNR, CDR2 FQNEAQ, per germline (reference sequence). V lost 5 bases, J lost 4 bases, and 11 bases lay in between. This CDR3 is built from 13 residues. The CDR3 sequence: CASSTRDIYGYTF. In nucleotides, the CDR3 is TGTGCCAGCAGCACGCGGGACATCTATGGCTACACCTTC.

This clone appeared once. The V call is TRBV7-2, the J call TRBJ1-6; D uncertain. The CDR3 loop spans 18 amino acids. Looked up from germline, CDR1 is SGHTA and CDR2 is FQGNSA. V dropped 2 bases and J dropped 6 bases, with 20 bases sitting between them. In nucleotides, the CDR3 is TGTGCCAGCAGCTTAACCGCGTACCCCTGGACCCCTAATTCACCCCTCCACTTT. It encodes CASSLTAYPWTPNSPLHF.

This chain joins TRBV20-1 and TRBJ2-5; D remains ambiguous. Trimming stripped 6 bases from V and 5 bases from J, with 10 bases between. The CDR3 length is 11 residues. The germline V gene has CDR1 DFQATT and CDR2 SNEGSKA (reference sequence). CDR3 nucleotide sequence: TGCAGTGCGGCCGATCGGGAGACCCAGTACTTC. This gives the protein CSAADRETQYF.

On this clone itself: Other nucleotide sequences from this sample produce the same CDR3. The V call is TRBV7-9, the J call TRBJ1-1; D is undetermined. The V end lost 2 bases, the J end lost 0 bases, and 7 bases lay between the germline ends. Germline V gene data show CDR1 as SEHNR and CDR2 as FQNEAQ (reference sequence). The CDR3 runs to 14 residues. The CDR3 DNA is TGTGCCAGCAGCTTAAGCGGGATGAACACTGAAGCTTTCTTT. Its protein is CASSLSGMNTEAFF.

The rearrangement joins TRBV7-2 to TRBJ2-4; TRBD2 matches at 9 bases. This CDR3 has 17 residues. From germline, CDR1 is SGHTA and CDR2 FQGNSA. The ends lost 0 bases at V and 0 bases at J; junction bases unmatched: 3. CDR3 nucleotide sequence: TGTGCCAGCAGCTTAGCTAGCGGGAGACTAGCCAAAAACATTCAGTACTTC. It specifies CASSLASGRLAKNIQYF.

The chain combines TRBV7-8 with TRBJ1-2; a possible D gene is TRBD1 (6 bases). CDR3 length equals 15 residues. CDR1 SGHVS and CDR2 FQNEAQ come from the germline V gene. Trimming cost V 5 bases and J 4 bases, with 17 bases left between them. DNA for the CDR3: TGTGCCAGCAGCCCTGACAGGCCTGATTCCTATGGCTACACCTTC. It encodes CASSPDRPDSYGYTF.

V gene TRBV10-3 combines with J gene TRBJ1-4; TRBD1 is a possible D gene (5 bases). The CDR3 contains 13 residues. V lost 10 bases and J lost 4, with 13 bases in between. From germline, CDR1 is ENHRY and CDR2 SYGVKD. In DNA form, the CDR3 reads TGTGCCACCGGGGGACGGAGTAATGAAAAACTGTTTTTT. Amino acids: CATGGRSNEKLFF.

The chain uses TRBV25-1 and TRBJ2-7; 7 nucleotides line up with TRBD1. The junction had 12 bases not matched to a gene; V was cut back by 9 bases and J by 4 bases. The V gene's germline CDR1 is MGHDK and CDR2 SYGVNS. The CDR3 spans 14 residues. Here the CDR3 DNA reads TGTGCCAGGGGGCCCACAGGGGTAAGGTACGAGCAGTACTTC. Its protein is CARGPTGVRYEQYF.

The chain employs TRBV6-1 and TRBJ1-2, with D hard to call. V dropped 3 bases and J dropped 0 bases, with 5 bases sitting between them. This CDR3 has 13 residues. CDR1 is MNHNS and CDR2 is SASEGT in the germline V gene. CDR3 in DNA: TGTGCCAGCAGTGACCCGGCTAACTATGGCTACACCTTC. It specifies CASSDPANYGYTF.

This rearrangement joins TRBV7-9 to TRBJ2-1, with D uncertain. The CDR3 is made up of 15 amino acids. The V gene lost 1 base and the J gene lost 4 bases, with 11 bases spanning the gap. CDR1 is SEHNR and CDR2 is FQNEAQ in the germline V gene (reference sequence). The CDR3 bases are TGTGCCAGCAGCTTAGGTGGCTATGCGTACAATGAGCAGTTCTTC. Protein sequence: CASSLGGYAYNEQFF.

The chain uses TRBV6-1 and TRBJ2-7; D remains unclear. Deletions cut 2 bases from V and 3 bases from J, with 5 bases between. Per the germline V gene, CDR1 is MNHNS and CDR2 is SASEGT. The CDR3 runs 12 residues. CDR3 DNA sequence: TGTGCCAGCAGTGAATTTCTCTACGAGCAGTACTTC. Protein product: CASSEFLYEQYF.

The V gene is TRBV5-1, the J gene TRBJ1-2; D is uncertain. The CDR3 extends over 14 amino acids. Trimming took 1 base from V and 2 from J, leaving 9 bases between them. Germline V gives CDR1 SGHRS, CDR2 YFSETQ. The CDR3 here is CASSLYQANYGYTF. For the CDR3, the DNA is TGCGCCAGCAGCTTGTACCAGGCCAACTATGGCTACACCTTC.

The rearrangement links TRBV29-1 to TRBJ2-2, with 7 bases matching TRBD2. This CDR3 is 14 amino acids long. Trimming at V came to 4 bases and at J to 4 bases, leaving 6 bases not matched to a gene. Germline V gene sequence: CDR1 SQVTM, CDR2 ANQGSEA. CDR3 protein: CSVAHSGGTGELFF. DNA for the CDR3: TGCAGCGTTGCCCACTCGGGGGGCACCGGGGAGCTGTTTTTT.

V gene TRBV5-1 combines with J gene TRBJ2-5; 7 nucleotides line up with TRBD2. V trimming: 0 bases; J trimming: 5 bases; junction bases outside the gene matches: 13. Germline CDR1 is SGHRS and CDR2 is YFSETQ. This CDR3 comprises 17 residues. The CDR3 DNA sequence: TGCGCCAGCAGCTTGGAGTCTAGCGGAAAAGGTTGGGAGACCCAGTACTTC. Translated: CASSLESSGKGWETQYF.

A remark on this clone: This specimen includes other DNA sequences encoding the same CDR3. The chain is built from TRBV9 and TRBJ1-5; D not certain. The CDR3 sequence is 13 residues long. Germline CDR1 and CDR2: SGDLS and YYNGEE. With 3 bases removed from V and 2 bases from J, the gap between germline ends came to 6 bases. DNA for the CDR3: TGTGCCAGCAGCGCAACGGGCAATCAGCCCCAGCATTTT. This encodes CASSATGNQPQHF.

This clone appeared a single time. The V and J genes are TRBV5-5 and TRBJ1-2, with D possibly TRBD1 on 5 matching bases. V lost 4 bases and J 7 bases, leaving 23 bases between the germline ends. Germline V CDR1 and CDR2: SGHKS, YYEKEE (reference sequence). The length of the CDR3 is 16 residues. The CDR3 loop reads CASSTVIGQGTGGYTF. The CDR3 DNA reads TGTGCCAGCAGCACTGTTATCGGGCAGGGAACGGGTGGCTACACCTTC.